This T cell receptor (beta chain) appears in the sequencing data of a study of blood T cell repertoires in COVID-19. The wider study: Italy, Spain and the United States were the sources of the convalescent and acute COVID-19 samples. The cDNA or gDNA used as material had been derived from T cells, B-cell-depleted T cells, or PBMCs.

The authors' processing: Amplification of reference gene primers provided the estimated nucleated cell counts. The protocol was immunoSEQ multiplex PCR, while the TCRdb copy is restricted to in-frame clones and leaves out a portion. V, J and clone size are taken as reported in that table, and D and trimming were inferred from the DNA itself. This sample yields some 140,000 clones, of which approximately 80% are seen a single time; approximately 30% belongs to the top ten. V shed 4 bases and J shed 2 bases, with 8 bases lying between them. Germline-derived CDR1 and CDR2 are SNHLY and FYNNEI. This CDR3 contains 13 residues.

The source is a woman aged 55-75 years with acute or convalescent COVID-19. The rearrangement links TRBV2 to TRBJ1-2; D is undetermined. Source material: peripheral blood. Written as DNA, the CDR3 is TGTGCCAGCAGTGTAGGAGGGAACTATGGCTACACCTTC. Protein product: CASSVGGNYGYTF.